The next 31 T cell receptor beta chains were all read from a single sample in a study of response to subunit inactivated influenza vaccine (dated 2018 in TCRdb). Library preparation was by RT-PCR. Sequenced using an Illumina HiSeq 2500. Starting from the raw public reads, TCRdb applied fastp trimming at Q25, assembled clones with MiXCR and retained in-frame beta chains. One record per CDR3 amino acid sequence lists the most common genes and DNA. For this sample there are approximately 230,000 distinct CDR3 sequences; 12% appear just once. The top ten constitute approximately 7.8% of the sample. Source: non-naive T cells sorted from PBMCs, taken 14 to 15 days before vaccination. This specimen's cell subset or site label, per the study, means: memory T cell fraction. These receptor sequences come from a man in his forties or fifties who received an inactivated influenza vaccine. Donor details come from another sample of the same person, matched by shared clones.

This clonotype was observed a handful of times. This chain connects TRBV20-1 to TRBJ2-6, with TRBD1 identical over 12 bases. Germline V lookup: CDR1 DFQATT, CDR2 SNEGSKA (reference sequence). The J segment lost 1 base and the V segment lost 0 bases, leaving 4 bases of the junction unmatched. The CDR3 sequence is 18 residues long. Written as DNA, the CDR3 is TGCAGTGCTAGAGATACGGGACAGGGGGCGTCTGGGGCCAACGTCCTGACTTTC. This codes for CSARDTGQGASGANVLTF.

This clonotype was counted only a few times. The V call is TRBV7-2, the J call TRBJ2-1, with D possibly TRBD2 on 7 matching bases. The V gene lost 5 bases and the J gene lost 4 bases, with 15 bases spanning the gap. The V gene's germline CDR1 is SGHTA and CDR2 FQGNSA. The CDR3 length is 15 residues. Here the CDR3 reads CASSPMGGPYNEQFF. CDR3 in DNA: TGTGCCAGCAGCCCCATGGGGGGGCCGTACAATGAGCAGTTCTTC.

This clonotype occurred many times. The V gene is TRBV18, the J gene TRBJ1-1; no clear D. Germline CDR1 reads KGHSH; CDR2 reads LQKENI. CDR3 length equals 12 residues. V was trimmed by 1 base and J by 10 bases, leaving 10 bases between them. The CDR3 DNA sequence: TGTGCCAGCTCACCACTAGTTTATTCAGCTTTCTTT. It codes for CASSPLVYSAFF.

This clonotype was recorded a few times. The chain employs TRBV7-9 and TRBJ1-2; unclear D gene. V lost 0 bases to trimming and J lost 8 bases, with 22 bases between them. Germline loops: CDR1 SEHNR, CDR2 FQNEAQ (reference sequence). The CDR3 has 17 amino acids. DNA of the CDR3: TGTGCCAGCAGCTTAGCAAATAGAAGGAGTATGTTTGGGGGCTACACCTTC. It is translated as CASSLANRRSMFGGYTF.

Only a few counts were recorded for this clonotype. The V call is TRBV4-3, the J call TRBJ2-7; no reliable D call. The ends were cut back, 0 bases at V and 0 bases at J, with 6 bases in the middle. Germline V lookup: CDR1 LGHNA, CDR2 YSLEER. This CDR3 has 14 residues. The CDR3 reads CASSQDPSSYEQYF. The CDR3 nucleotides read TGCGCCAGCAGCCAAGACCCCAGCTCCTACGAGCAGTACTTC.

The CDR3 coding sequence is TGTGCCAGCAGTGAGAGGACGCTGGGGAGAAACAATGAGCAGTTCTTC. It specifies CASSERTLGRNNEQFF. The rearrangement links TRBV25-1 to TRBJ2-1; a possible D gene is TRBD2 (5 bases). The CDR3 is 16 residues long. The germline gives CDR1 MGHDK, CDR2 SYGVNS. Trimming took 3 bases from V and 5 from J, leaving 17 bases between them.

In this sample, this clonotype turned up a few times. This rearrangement joins TRBV24-1 to TRBJ2-6; D uncertain. The CDR3 spans 15 residues. V was shortened by 3 bases and J by 0 bases, with 5 bases between the two germline ends. Germline V gene data show CDR1 as KGHDR and CDR2 as SFDVKD. CDR3 protein: CATSDKASGANVLTF. In DNA form, the CDR3 reads TGTGCCACCAGTGATAAGGCCTCTGGGGCCAACGTCCTGACTTTC.

V is TRBV7-9 and J is TRBJ2-5, with D tentatively TRBD2 (6 bases). The germline gives CDR1 SEHNR, CDR2 FQNEAQ (reference sequence). V was trimmed by 0 bases and J by 6 bases, leaving 11 bases between them. The CDR3 totals 14 residues. The CDR3: CASSLAPSGQTQYF. CDR3 DNA sequence: TGTGCCAGCAGCTTAGCGCCAAGCGGGCAGACCCAGTACTTC.

This clonotype showed up many times. The chain recombines TRBV28 with TRBJ2-1, with 12 bases fitting TRBD1. Germline values: CDR1 MDHEN, CDR2 SYDVKM. The CDR3 has 15 residues. The junction had 6 bases not matched to a gene; V was cut back by 4 bases and J by 8 bases. CDR3 amino acids: CASSSGTGGRDEQFF. In DNA, the CDR3 is TGTGCCAGCAGTTCGGGGACAGGGGGCAGGGATGAGCAGTTCTTC.

This sequence joins TRBV7-2 and TRBJ2-3; 9 nucleotides align to TRBD2. Germline values: CDR1 SGHTA, CDR2 FQGNSA. CDR3 length equals 19 residues. V lost 1 base to trimming and J lost 2 bases; unmatched junction nucleotides: 13. DNA of the CDR3: TGTGCCAGCAGCTTAGGGCCGGCTGGAGCGGGGGGAACCACAGATACGCAGTATTTT. Translating it yields CASSLGPAGAGGTTDTQYF.

This clonotype qualifies as medium-sized. The J gene is TRBJ2-7, the V gene TRBV7-8, with 7 positions matching TRBD2. J gave up 0 bases and V 6 bases, and 5 bases lay outside the gene matches. The CDR3 spans 14 residues. The germline V gene has CDR1 SGHVS and CDR2 FQNEAQ. CDR3 nucleotide sequence: TGTGCCAGCAGGAACGGGAGGTTCTCCTACGAGCAGTACTTC. Protein product: CASRNGRFSYEQYF. Full variable domain (rest looked up from reference TRBV7-8 and TRBJ2-7): GAGVSQSPRYKVAKRGQDVALRCDPISGHVSLFWYQQALGQGPEFLTYFQNEAQLDKSGLPSDRFFAERPEGSVSTLKIQRTQQEDSAVYLCASRNGRFSYEQYFGPGTRLTVT.

This clonotype was counted only a few times. The V gene is TRBV12-3 or TRBV12-4, the J gene TRBJ1-5, with a tentative D call TRBD1 (6 bases). The CDR3 has 14 amino acids. V lost 5 bases, J lost 7 bases, and 15 bases lay in between. The CDR3 sequence is CASSPTGISQPQHF. CDR3 coding DNA: TGTGCCAGCAGTCCTACAGGGATAAGCCAGCCCCAGCATTTT.

This clonotype was recorded a few times. Mismatch with germline at one junction end may stem from a read error. CDR3 protein: CASREASPGSPLHF. The CDR3 DNA is TGTGCCAGCAGGGAAGCTTCCCCCGGGTCACCCCTCCACTTT. This chain connects TRBV2 to TRBJ1-6, with no clear D. Germline assignment: CDR1 SNHLY and CDR2 FYNNEI. The CDR3 is 14 residues long.

Only a few counts were recorded for this clonotype. The chain is built from TRBV11-2 and TRBJ1-1; a possible D gene is TRBD1 (6 bases). V lost 3 bases and J lost 4, with 12 bases in between. Germline V lookup: CDR1 SGHAT, CDR2 FQNNGV. The CDR3 runs to 14 residues. The CDR3: CASSLPGHSTEAFF. CDR3 nucleotides: TGTGCCAGCAGCTTGCCGGGACATTCCACTGAAGCTTTCTTT.

This clonotype turned up a few times. The rearrangement joins TRBV12-3 or TRBV12-4 to TRBJ2-5; D may be TRBD1 (6 bases). Trimming shortened V by 6 bases and J by 0 bases, and 14 bases separated the two germline ends. The CDR3 consists of 15 residues. The CDR3 reads CASRRGQAYQETQYF. Written as DNA, the CDR3 is TGTGCCAGCAGACGGGGACAAGCGTACCAAGAGACCCAGTACTTC.

This clonotype turned up a few times. This chain connects TRBV11-1 to TRBJ2-1, with D tentatively TRBD1 or TRBD2 (6 bases each). CDR1 is SGHAT, CDR2 FQDESV, per germline (reference sequence). Trimming removed 3 bases at V and 8 bases at J, with 26 bases between. This CDR3 has 18 residues. The CDR3 sequence is CASSFSTLSGGGRDEQFF. CDR3 in DNA: TGTGCCAGCAGCTTCAGCACCTTAAGCGGAGGGGGACGTGATGAGCAGTTCTTC.

This clonotype was seen many times. V gene TRBV6-1 combines with J gene TRBJ2-7, with no clear D. Between the trimmed V and J ends, which lost 5 bases and 3 bases, there was a span of 11 bases. Germline CDR1 MNHNS, CDR2 SASEGT. The CDR3 extends over 13 amino acids. The CDR3 nucleotides read TGTGCCAGCAGTCGCTATGGGATCTACGAGCAGTACTTC. Translated: CASSRYGIYEQYF.

This clonotype turned up a few times. This chain joins TRBV20-1 and TRBJ2-3; 12 bases are shared with TRBD2. CDR1 is DFQATT and CDR2 is SNEGSKA in the germline V gene (reference sequence). The CDR3 consists of 15 residues. V lost 3 bases and J lost 5; bases outside the gene matches: 6. CDR3 residues: CSASPPSGRVDTQYF. The DNA of the CDR3 is TGCAGTGCTAGCCCCCCTAGCGGGAGGGTAGATACGCAGTATTTT.

The V call is TRBV6-1, the J call TRBJ2-5; perhaps TRBD1 as D (7 bases). V lost 8 bases, J lost 4 bases, and 14 bases lay in between. This CDR3 has 13 residues. Looked up from germline, CDR1 is MNHNS and CDR2 is SASEGT. CDR3 nucleotides: TGTGCCAGCTCCGACAGGGAGGCAGAGACCCAGTACTTC. It specifies CASSDREAETQYF.

This clonotype was recorded at least ten times. The chain has TRBV4-1 and TRBJ1-1, with D possibly matching TRBD1 (5 bases). The ends were cut back, 5 bases at V and 8 bases at J, with 15 bases in the middle. The CDR3 sequence is 13 residues long. The germline V gene has CDR1 MGHRA and CDR2 YSYEKL. This CDR3 is CASSERRTTEAFF. The CDR3 DNA follows: TGCGCCAGCAGCGAACGCCGGACAACCGAAGCTTTCTTT.

This clonotype showed up just a few times. The chain links TRBV7-2 to TRBJ2-7, with no clear D. The germline V and J ends were trimmed by 5 bases and 4 bases, with 9 bases remaining between them. There are 12 residues in the CDR3. Germline CDR1 reads SGHTA; CDR2 reads FQGNSA. CDR3 nucleotides: TGTGCCAGCAGCCGCCAGCAATACGAGCAGTACTTC. This gives the protein CASSRQQYEQYF.

This clonotype was found a few times. V usage is TRBV29-1 and J usage is TRBJ2-3, with D perhaps matching TRBD1 (6 bases). This CDR3 contains 13 residues. Looked up from germline, CDR1 is SQVTM and CDR2 is ANQGSEA. V shed 4 bases and J shed 8 bases, with 16 bases lying between them. DNA for the CDR3: TGCAGCGTTGCGGCAGGGGCGAGGAGTACGCAGTATTTT. Translation gives CSVAAGARSTQYF.

This clonotype was observed a few times. The V and J genes are TRBV7-3 and TRBJ2-3, with 8 bases aligning to TRBD1. J lost 4 bases, V lost 2 bases, and 5 bases had no gene match. CDR1 and CDR2 from the germline V gene are SGHTA and FQGTGA. This CDR3 comprises 15 residues. CDR3 protein: CASSLQGAHADTQYF. In nucleotides, the CDR3 is TGTGCCAGCAGCTTACAGGGGGCGCATGCAGATACGCAGTATTTT.

The rearrangement links TRBV5-1 to TRBJ2-2, with 8 bases lining up with TRBD1. J was trimmed by 5 bases and V by 4 bases; bases with no gene match: 7. This CDR3 region has 15 residues. Germline CDR1 and CDR2: SGHRS and YFSETQ. The CDR3 here is CASSARTGKTGELFF. CDR3 in DNA: TGCGCCAGCAGCGCACGGACAGGGAAGACCGGGGAGCTGTTTTTT. Full variable domain (outside the CDR3, taken from reference TRBV5-1 and TRBJ2-2): KAGVTQTPRYLIKTRGQQVTLSCSPISGHRSVSWYQQTPGQGLQFLFEYFSETQRNKGNFPGRFSGRQFSNSRSEMNVSTLELGDSALYLCASSARTGKTGELFFGEGSRLTVL.

The rearrangement joins TRBV18 to TRBJ2-6; tentatively, D is TRBD1 or TRBD2 (6 bases each). The germline gives CDR1 KGHSH, CDR2 LQKENI. The CDR3 has 16 amino acids. The ends were cut back, 3 bases at V and 0 bases at J, with 9 bases in the middle. The CDR3 here is CASSPRGASGANVLTF. In DNA, the CDR3 is TGTGCCAGCTCACCGAGGGGGGCCTCTGGGGCCAACGTCCTGACTTTC.

This clonotype was counted a few times. The chain links TRBV4-3 to TRBJ1-2; 9 nucleotides agree with TRBD1. Germline lookup yields CDR1 LGHNA and CDR2 YSLEER. With 4 bases clipped from V and 5 bases from J, the junction kept 8 bases outside the gene matches. CDR3 length: 15 residues. CDR3 residues: CASSPGTGLSYGYTF. For the CDR3, the DNA is TGCGCCAGCAGCCCTGGGACAGGGCTAAGTTATGGCTACACCTTC.

This clonotype has ten or more counts. The gene calls are TRBV5-1 and TRBJ2-7; 7 nucleotides align to TRBD2. The V gene end was trimmed by 4 bases and the J gene end by 3 bases; junction bases not matched to a gene: 4. This CDR3 region has 13 residues. Germline CDR1 SGHRS, CDR2 YFSETQ. The CDR3 protein is CASSTREGYEQYF. CDR3 DNA: TGCGCCAGCAGCACCAGGGAGGGCTACGAGCAGTACTTC.

This clonotype was recorded many times. V is TRBV6-1 and J is TRBJ2-7; D tentatively fits TRBD1 or TRBD2 (5 bases each). The CDR3 runs to 14 residues. Deletions cut 0 bases from V and 7 bases from J, with 13 bases between. CDR1 and CDR2 (germline): MNHNS, SASEGT. Written as DNA, the CDR3 is TGTGCCAGCAGTGAAGCGCCGGGGCAGGCTGAGCAGTACTTC. Translating it yields CASSEAPGQAEQYF.

This clonotype was seen only a few times. The rearrangement links TRBV6-5 to TRBJ2-7; no definite D call. The CDR3 extends over 13 amino acids. With 2 bases removed from V and 4 bases from J, the gap between germline ends came to 9 bases. Germline V gene data show CDR1 as MNHEY and CDR2 as SVGAGI. CDR3 region: CASSYARGYEQYF. For the CDR3, the DNA is TGTGCCAGCAGTTACGCGAGAGGATACGAGCAGTACTTC.

In its sample, this clonotype was seen many times. J is TRBJ2-7 and V is TRBV5-5; no firm D call. From germline, CDR1 is SGHKS and CDR2 YYEKEE (reference sequence). The CDR3 is made up of 12 amino acids. Trimming stripped 4 bases from V and 4 bases from J, with 9 bases between. CDR3 coding DNA: TGTGCCAGCAGCGAACCAAGGTACGAGCAGTACTTC. Amino acids: CASSEPRYEQYF.

This clonotype was counted between two and nine times. The chain couples TRBV20-1 to TRBJ2-5, with a tentative D call TRBD2 (6 bases). CDR1 DFQATT and CDR2 SNEGSKA come from the germline V gene (reference sequence). The CDR3 has 15 amino acids. The germline V and J ends were trimmed by 3 bases and 5 bases, with 19 bases remaining between them. CDR3 bases: TGCAGTGCTAGGAGATACGGCGGGGCCCGGGAGACCCAGTACTTC. As protein: CSARRYGGARETQYF.